Described below is a single T cell receptor beta chain sequence and its context. These data originate in a study of T cell responses to AZD1222 COVID-19 vaccine. Trimming removed 0 bases from V and 10 bases from J; junction bases left unmatched: 19. This CDR3 spans 20 amino acids. Germline V gene sequence: CDR1 MGHRA, CDR2 YSYEKL. Only in-frame clones appear in the TCRdb table, and some are missing; sequencing was by immunoSEQ multiplex PCR. The sample includes roughly 140,000 clones, approximately 90% of them seen just once. The sample was peripheral blood, taken on day 0 of AZD1222 vaccination. This clonotype was sampled from an adult in good health. This chain links TRBV4-1 with TRBJ1-6; TRBD1 aligns across 9 bases. CDR3 region: CASSQEVDLATGGLGSPLHF. For the CDR3, the DNA is TGCGCCAGCAGCCAAGAAGTGGACTTGGCGACAGGGGGACTAGGGTCACCCCTCCACTTT.